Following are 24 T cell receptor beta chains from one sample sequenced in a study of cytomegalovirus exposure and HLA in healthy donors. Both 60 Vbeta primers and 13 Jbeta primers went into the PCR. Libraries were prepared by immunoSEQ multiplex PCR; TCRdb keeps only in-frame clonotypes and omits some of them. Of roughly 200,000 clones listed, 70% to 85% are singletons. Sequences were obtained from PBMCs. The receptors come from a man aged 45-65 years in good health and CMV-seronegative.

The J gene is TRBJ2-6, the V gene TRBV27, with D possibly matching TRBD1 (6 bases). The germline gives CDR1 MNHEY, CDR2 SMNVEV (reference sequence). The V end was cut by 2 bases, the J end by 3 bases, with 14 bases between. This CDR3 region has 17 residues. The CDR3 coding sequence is TGTGCCAGCAGTTTAAGGCCCGACAGGTTTGGGGCCAACGTCCTGACTTTC. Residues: CASSLRPDRFGANVLTF.

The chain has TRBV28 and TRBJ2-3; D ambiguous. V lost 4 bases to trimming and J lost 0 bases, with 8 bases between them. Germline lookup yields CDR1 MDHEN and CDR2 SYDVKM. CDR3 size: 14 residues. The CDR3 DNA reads TGTGCCAGCAGTTCAGGATATAGCACAGATACGCAGTATTTT. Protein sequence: CASSSGYSTDTQYF. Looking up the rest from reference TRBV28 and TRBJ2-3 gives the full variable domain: DVKVTQSSRYLVKRTGEKVFLECVQDMDHENMFWYRQDPGLGLRLIYFSYDVKMKEKGDIPEGYSVSREKKERFSLILESASTNQTSMYLCASSSGYSTDTQYFGPGTRLTVL.

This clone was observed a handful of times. The DNA for the CDR3 is TGCGCCAGCAGCTTTACAGGGTCCTACAATCAGCCCCAGCATTTT. Amino acids: CASSFTGSYNQPQHF. The V and J genes are TRBV5-1 and TRBJ1-5, with D maybe TRBD1 (6 bases). V was cut by 2 bases and J by 3 bases, with 12 bases left in between. Germline loops: CDR1 SGHRS, CDR2 YFSETQ. This CDR3 has 15 residues.

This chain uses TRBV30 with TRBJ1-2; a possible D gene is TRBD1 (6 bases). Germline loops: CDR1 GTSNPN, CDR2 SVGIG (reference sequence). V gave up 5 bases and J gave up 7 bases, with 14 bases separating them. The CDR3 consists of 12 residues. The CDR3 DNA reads TGTGCCTGGGGACAGCCCGGAGGTGGCTACACCTTC. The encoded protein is CAWGQPGGGYTF.

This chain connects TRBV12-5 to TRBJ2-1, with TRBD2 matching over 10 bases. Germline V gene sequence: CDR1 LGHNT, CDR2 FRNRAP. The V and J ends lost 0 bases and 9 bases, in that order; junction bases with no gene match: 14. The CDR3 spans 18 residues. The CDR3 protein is CASGLVPRSASGRVEQFF. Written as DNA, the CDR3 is TGTGCTAGTGGTTTGGTACCGCGGTCGGCTAGCGGGAGAGTTGAGCAGTTCTTC. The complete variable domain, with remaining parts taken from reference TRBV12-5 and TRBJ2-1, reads DARVTQTPRHKVTEMGQEVTMRCQPILGHNTVFWYRQTMMQGLELLAYFRNRAPLDDSGMPKDRFSAEMPDATLATLKIQPSEPRDSAVYFCASGLVPRSASGRVEQFFGPGTRLTVL.

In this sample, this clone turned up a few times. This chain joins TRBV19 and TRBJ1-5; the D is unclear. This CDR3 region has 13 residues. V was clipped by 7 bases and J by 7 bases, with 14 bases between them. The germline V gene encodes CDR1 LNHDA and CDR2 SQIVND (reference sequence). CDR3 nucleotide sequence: TGTGCCAGTAATTCGGGGTTTGCGCAGCCCCAGCATTTT. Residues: CASNSGFAQPQHF.

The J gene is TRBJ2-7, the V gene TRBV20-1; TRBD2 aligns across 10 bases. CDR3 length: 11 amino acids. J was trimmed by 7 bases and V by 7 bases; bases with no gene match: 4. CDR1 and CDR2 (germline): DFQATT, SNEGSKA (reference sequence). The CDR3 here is CSGGLAEEQYF. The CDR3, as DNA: TGCAGTGGTGGACTAGCGGAGGAGCAGTACTTC.

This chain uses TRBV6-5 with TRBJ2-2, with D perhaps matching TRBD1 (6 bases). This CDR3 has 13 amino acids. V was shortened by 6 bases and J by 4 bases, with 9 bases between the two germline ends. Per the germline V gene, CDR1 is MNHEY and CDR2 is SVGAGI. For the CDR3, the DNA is TGTGCCAGCAGAATAGGGGGCACCGGGGAGCTGTTTTTT. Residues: CASRIGGTGELFF.

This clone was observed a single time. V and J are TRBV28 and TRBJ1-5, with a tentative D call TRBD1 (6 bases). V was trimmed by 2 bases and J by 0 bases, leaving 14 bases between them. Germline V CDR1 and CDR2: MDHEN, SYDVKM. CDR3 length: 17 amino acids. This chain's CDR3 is CASSLDWGRYSNQPQHF. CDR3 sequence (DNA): TGTGCCAGCAGTTTAGACTGGGGGCGATATAGCAATCAGCCCCAGCATTTT.

CDR3 loop: CASSSRTGGRVDGYTF. The DNA of the CDR3 is TGTGCCAGCAGCTCTAGGACAGGGGGACGGGTTGATGGCTACACCTTC. This chain links TRBV7-3 with TRBJ1-2, with 10 bases that match TRBD1. The CDR3 is 16 amino acids. J lost 6 bases, V lost 4 bases, and 11 bases had no gene match. Germline V lookup: CDR1 SGHTA, CDR2 FQGTGA.

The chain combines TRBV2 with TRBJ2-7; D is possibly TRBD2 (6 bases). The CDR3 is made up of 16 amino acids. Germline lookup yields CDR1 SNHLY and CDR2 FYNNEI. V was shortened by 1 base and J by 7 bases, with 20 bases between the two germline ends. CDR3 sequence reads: CASSEVRGGGVGEQYF. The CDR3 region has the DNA TGTGCCAGCAGTGAAGTCAGAGGCGGAGGGGTAGGGGAGCAGTACTTC.

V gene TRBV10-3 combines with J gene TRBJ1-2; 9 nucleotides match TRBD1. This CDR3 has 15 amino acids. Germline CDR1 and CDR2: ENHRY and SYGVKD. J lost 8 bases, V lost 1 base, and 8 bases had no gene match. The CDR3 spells CAISEFGTGLGGYTF. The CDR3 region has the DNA TGTGCCATCAGTGAGTTCGGGACAGGGCTTGGAGGCTACACCTTC.

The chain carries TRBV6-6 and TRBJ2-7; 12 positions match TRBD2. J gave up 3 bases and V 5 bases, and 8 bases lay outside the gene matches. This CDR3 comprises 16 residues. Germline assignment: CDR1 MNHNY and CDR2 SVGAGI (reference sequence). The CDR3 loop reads CASSPRLAGVIYEQYF. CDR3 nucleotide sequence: TGTGCCAGCAGTCCGAGACTAGCGGGAGTAATCTACGAGCAGTACTTC.

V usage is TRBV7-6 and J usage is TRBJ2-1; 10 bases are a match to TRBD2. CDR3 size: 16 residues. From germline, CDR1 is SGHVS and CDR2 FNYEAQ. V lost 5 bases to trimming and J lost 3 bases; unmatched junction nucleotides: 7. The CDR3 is CASSTHPSGGYNEQFF. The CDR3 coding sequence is TGTGCCAGCAGCACCCACCCTAGCGGGGGCTACAATGAGCAGTTCTTC. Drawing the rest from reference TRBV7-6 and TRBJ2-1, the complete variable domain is GAGVSQSPRYKVTKRGQDVALRCDPISGHVSLYWYRQALGQGPEFLTYFNYEAQQDKSGLPNDRFSAERPEGSISTLTIQRTEQRDSAMYRCASSTHPSGGYNEQFFGPGTRLTVL.

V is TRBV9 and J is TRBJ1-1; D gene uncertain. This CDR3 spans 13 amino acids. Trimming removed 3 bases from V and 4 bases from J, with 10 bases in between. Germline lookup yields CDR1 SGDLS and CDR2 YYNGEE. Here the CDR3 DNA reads TGTGCCAGCAGCGCGGACTTGTCCACTGAAGCTTTCTTT. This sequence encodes CASSADLSTEAFF.

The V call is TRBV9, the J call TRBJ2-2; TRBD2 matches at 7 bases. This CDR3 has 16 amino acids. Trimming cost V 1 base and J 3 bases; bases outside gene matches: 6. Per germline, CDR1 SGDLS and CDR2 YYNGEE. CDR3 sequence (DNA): TGTGCCAGCAGCGTAAACGGAGCGGGATACACCGGGGAGCTGTTTTTT. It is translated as CASSVNGAGYTGELFF. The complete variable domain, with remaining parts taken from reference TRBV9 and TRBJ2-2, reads DSGVTQTPKHLITATGQRVTLRCSPRSGDLSVYWYQQSLDQGLQFLIQYYNGEERAKGNILERFSAQQFPDLHSELNLSSLELGDSALYFCASSVNGAGYTGELFFGEGSRLTVL.

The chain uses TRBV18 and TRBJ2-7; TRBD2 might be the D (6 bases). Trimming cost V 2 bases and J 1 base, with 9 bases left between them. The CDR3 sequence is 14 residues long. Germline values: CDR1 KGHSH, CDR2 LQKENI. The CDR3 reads CASSPATSSYEQYF. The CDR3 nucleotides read TGTGCCAGCTCACCAGCGACTAGTTCCTACGAGCAGTACTTC.

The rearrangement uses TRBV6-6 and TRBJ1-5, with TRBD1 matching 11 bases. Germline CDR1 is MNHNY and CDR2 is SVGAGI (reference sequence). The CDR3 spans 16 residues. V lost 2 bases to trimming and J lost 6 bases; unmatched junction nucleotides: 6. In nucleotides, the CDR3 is TGTGCCAGCAGTTACGGGTCGGGACAGGGGGTTCAGCCCCAGCATTTT. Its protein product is CASSYGSGQGVQPQHF.

In nucleotides, the CDR3 is TGTGCCAGCAGTTTAGGAGGAGGACCCTACGAGCAGTACTTC. Translation: CASSLGGGPYEQYF. The chain recombines TRBV27 with TRBJ2-7; D perhaps matches TRBD2 (5 bases). Germline CDR1 and CDR2: MNHEY and SMNVEV (reference sequence). Trimming shortened V by 2 bases and J by 2 bases, and 10 bases separated the two germline ends. The CDR3 spans 14 residues.

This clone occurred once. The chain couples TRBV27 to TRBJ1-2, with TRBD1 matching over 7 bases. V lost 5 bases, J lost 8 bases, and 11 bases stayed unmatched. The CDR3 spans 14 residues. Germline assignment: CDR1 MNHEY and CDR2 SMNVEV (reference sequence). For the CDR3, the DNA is TGTGCCAGCAGTCCACCTGGACAGGCGGGGGGCTACACCTTC. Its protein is CASSPPGQAGGYTF.

The CDR3 here is CASSLRWEGHEQYF. The DNA of the CDR3 is TGTGCCAGCAGTTTAAGGTGGGAGGGCCACGAGCAGTACTTC. This sequence joins TRBV27 and TRBJ2-7, with 7 bases fitting TRBD2. Germline V CDR1 and CDR2: MNHEY, SMNVEV (reference sequence). The V gene end was trimmed by 2 bases and the J gene end by 5 bases; junction bases not matched to a gene: 6. The CDR3 has 14 residues.

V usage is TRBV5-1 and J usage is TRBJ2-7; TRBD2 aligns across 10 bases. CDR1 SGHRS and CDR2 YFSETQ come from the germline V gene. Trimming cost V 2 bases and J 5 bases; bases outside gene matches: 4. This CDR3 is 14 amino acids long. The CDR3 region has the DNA TGCGCCAGCAGCTTCGGCGGGACTAGCGACGAGCAGTACTTC. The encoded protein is CASSFGGTSDEQYF.

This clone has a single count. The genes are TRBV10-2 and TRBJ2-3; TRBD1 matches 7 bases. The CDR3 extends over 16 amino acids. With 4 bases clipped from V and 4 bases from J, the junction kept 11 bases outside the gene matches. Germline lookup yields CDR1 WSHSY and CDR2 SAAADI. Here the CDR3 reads CASSALGRGSADTQYF. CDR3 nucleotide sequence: TGCGCCAGCAGTGCTTTAGGCAGGGGGAGCGCAGATACGCAGTATTTT.

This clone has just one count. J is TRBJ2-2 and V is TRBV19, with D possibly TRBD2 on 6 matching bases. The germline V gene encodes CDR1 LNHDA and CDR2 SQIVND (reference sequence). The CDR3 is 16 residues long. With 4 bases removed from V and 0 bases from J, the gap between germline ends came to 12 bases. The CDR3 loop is CASSTKRASNTGELFF. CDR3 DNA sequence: TGTGCCAGTAGTACTAAGCGGGCCTCGAACACCGGGGAGCTGTTTTTT.